Listed below are T cell receptor beta chains from one sample, sequenced in a study of blood T cell repertoires in COVID-19. The table came from immunoSEQ multiplex PCR; TCRdb's copy has only in-frame clones and leaves some out. This sample has approximately 230,000 clones, with approximately 90% found just once. The sample was PBMCs or T cells enriched from blood (not recorded which). Receptors originate from a woman in her 30s who had recovered from COVID-19. Both conserved end residues are part of each CDR3. A D gene is named only where the DNA matches it firmly. Not all rows give a size; the values are once, few, many and, for expanded clones, a class.

V gene,D gene,J gene,clone size,CDR3 protein,CDR3 DNA
TRBV21-1,NA,TRBJ2-4,NA,CASSTTGTGSRNIQYF,TGTGCCAGCAGCACCACCGGGACAGGGAGTAGGAACATTCAGTACTTC
TRBV3-1/TRBV3-2,NA,TRBJ2-1,NA,CASGPPGLNYNEQFF,TGTGCCAGCGGACCCCCGGGACTTAACTACAATGAGCAGTTCTTC
TRBV7-3,TRBD1,TRBJ2-1,NA,CASSIGTGHNEQFF,TGTGCCAGCAGCATCGGGACAGGGCACAATGAGCAGTTCTTC
TRBV2,NA,TRBJ1-2,NA,CASSPTANYGYTF,TGTGCCAGCAGTCCGACAGCTAACTATGGCTACACCTTC
TRBV24-1,TRBD2,TRBJ2-1,NA,CATSDFSMASGRGRDEQFF,TGTGCCACCAGTGATTTTTCGATGGCTAGCGGGAGAGGTAGAGATGAGCAGTTCTTC
TRBV6-4,TRBD1,TRBJ2-3,NA,CASSDLQGLTQYF,TGTGCCAGCAGTGACCTACAGGGGCTAACGCAGTATTTT
TRBV28,NA,TRBJ2-7,NA,CASRPQGTSYEQYF,TGTGCCAGCAGGCCACAGGGAACTTCCTACGAGCAGTACTTC
TRBV9,TRBD1,TRBJ1-3,NA,CASSVTGDGNTIYF,TGTGCCAGCAGCGTCACAGGGGATGGAAACACCATATATTTT
TRBV19,TRBD2,TRBJ2-1,NA,CASSIGSLRLAAPYNEQFF,TGTGCCAGTAGTATAGGGTCGCTCCGACTAGCGGCCCCCTACAATGAGCAGTTCTTC
TRBV25-1,NA,TRBJ1-3,NA,CASSDKSSGNTIYF,TGTGCCAGCAGTGACAAGAGCTCTGGAAACACCATATATTTT
TRBV28,TRBD2,TRBJ2-6,once,CASNPGGVSGANVLTF,TGTGCCAGCAATCCCGGGGGGGTCTCTGGGGCCAACGTCCTGACTTTC
TRBV6-2/TRBV6-3,TRBD1,TRBJ1-2,NA,CASSRDGTAGGYTF,TGTGCCAGCAGTCGTGACGGGACAGCGGGTGGCTACACCTTC
TRBV5-4,NA,TRBJ1-4,NA,CASSDGGGAEKLFF,TGTGCCAGCAGCGACGGTGGGGGGGCTGAAAAACTGTTTTTT
TRBV6-5,NA,TRBJ2-1,NA,CASSYSDSYNEQFF,TGTGCCAGCAGTTACTCTGACAGCTACAATGAGCAGTTCTTC
TRBV12-3/TRBV12-4,NA,TRBJ2-4,NA,CASSFSDKNIQYF,TGTGCCAGCAGTTTCTCAGACAAAAACATTCAGTACTTC
TRBV7-2,TRBD2,TRBJ2-3,NA,CASTLGGWGLFTDTQYF,TGTGCCAGCACCCTAGGTGGATGGGGACTATTCACAGATACGCAGTATTTT
TRBV4-3,NA,TRBJ2-7,NA,CASSQGTGGLYEQYF,TGCGCCAGCAGCCAGGGGACTGGCGGCCTCTACGAGCAGTACTTC
TRBV15,NA,TRBJ2-3,NA,CATSRASRRSTDTQYF,TGTGCCACCAGCAGAGCTAGCAGGAGGAGTACAGATACGCAGTATTTT
TRBV4-1,NA,TRBJ2-7,NA,CASSLLTGFSYEQYF,TGCGCCAGCAGCCTATTAACAGGGTTCTCCTACGAGCAGTACTTC
TRBV4-2,TRBD1,TRBJ1-5,NA,CASSQGQGAPGQPQHF,TGTGCCAGCAGCCAAGGGCAGGGGGCACCCGGGCAGCCCCAGCATTTT
TRBV5-1,NA,TRBJ1-2,NA,CASSRTDPNYGYTF,TGCGCCAGCAGCCGGACAGACCCTAACTATGGCTACACCTTC
TRBV5-1,NA,TRBJ1-4,once,CASSQDLEKLFF,TGCGCCAGCAGCCAGGACTTGGAAAAACTGTTTTTT
TRBV5-6,TRBD1,TRBJ1-3,NA,CASSSLTGQGQVGNTIYF,TGTGCCAGCAGTTCCCTCACGGGACAGGGGCAGGTCGGAAACACCATATATTTT
TRBV5-1,NA,TRBJ1-4,NA,CASSQEAGVGEKLFF,TGCGCCAGCAGCCAGGAGGCCGGGGTGGGCGAAAAACTGTTTTTT
TRBV6-2/TRBV6-3,NA,TRBJ1-1,NA,CASSYRGITEAFF,TGTGCCAGCAGTTACAGAGGGATCACTGAAGCTTTCTTT
TRBV30,TRBD1,TRBJ2-2,once,CAWSRGTGRTGELFF,TGTGCCTGGAGTCGTGGGACAGGGCGTACCGGGGAGCTGTTTTTT
TRBV28,TRBD2,TRBJ2-7,few,CATQTSADEQYF,TGTGCCACACAGACTAGCGCAGACGAGCAGTACTTC
TRBV6-2/TRBV6-3,NA,TRBJ1-4,NA,CASSYSTTSAGENEKLFF,TGTGCCAGCAGTTACTCGACAACATCAGCAGGGGAGAATGAAAAACTGTTTTTT
TRBV9,NA,TRBJ1-4,NA,CASSLTWVDEKLFF,TGTGCCAGCAGCCTGACATGGGTAGACGAAAAACTGTTTTTT
TRBV9,TRBD1,TRBJ1-1,NA,CASSAEPDRAEAFF,TGTGCCAGCAGCGCCGAACCGGACAGGGCTGAAGCTTTCTTT
TRBV6-5,TRBD1,TRBJ1-4,NA,CASSWDRKNEKLFF,TGTGCCAGCAGTTGGGACAGAAAGAATGAAAAACTGTTTTTT
TRBV2,NA,TRBJ1-3,NA,CASSPGHYSGNTIYF,TGTGCCAGCAGTCCGGGACATTACTCTGGAAACACCATATATTTT
TRBV19,TRBD1,TRBJ2-2,NA,CASSPRPSTGAGELFF,TGTGCCAGTAGTCCCCGCCCGTCGACAGGGGCCGGGGAGCTGTTTTTT
TRBV14,NA,TRBJ2-3,once,CASSQELSDTQYF,TGTGCCAGCAGCCAAGAACTCTCCGATACGCAGTATTTT
TRBV6-4,TRBD2,TRBJ2-3,NA,CASSDSGTSSSTQYF,TGTGCCAGCAGTGACTCAGGGACTAGCAGTAGTACGCAGTATTTT
TRBV3-1/TRBV3-2,NA,TRBJ2-2,NA,CASSQVRETGELFF,TGTGCCAGCAGCCAAGTTAGGGAGACCGGGGAGCTGTTTTTT
TRBV7-9,NA,TRBJ1-2,NA,CASSLRVYGYTF,TGTGCCAGCAGCTTACGAGTCTATGGCTACACCTTC
TRBV20-1,NA,TRBJ1-2,NA,CSASPYYGYTF,TGCAGTGCTAGCCCCTACTATGGCTACACCTTC
TRBV28,NA,TRBJ1-2,NA,CASSPEYPRSYGYTF,TGTGCCAGCAGTCCCGAGTACCCCCGGAGCTATGGCTACACCTTC
TRBV6-5,TRBD2,TRBJ2-5,NA,CASRGGVQETQYF,TGTGCCAGCAGGGGGGGGGTCCAAGAGACCCAGTACTTC
TRBV7-9,NA,TRBJ2-7,few,CASSPLPSGDEQYF,TGTGCCAGCAGCCCATTGCCCTCCGGGGACGAGCAGTACTTC
TRBV24-1,NA,TRBJ2-1,NA,CATSGIFGASSYNEQFF,TGTGCCACCAGCGGAATTTTTGGGGCAAGCTCCTACAATGAGCAGTTCTTC
TRBV28,NA,TRBJ1-2,few,CASSSIKNNRDMGYGYTF,TGTGCCAGCAGTTCAATTAAAAACAACAGGGACATGGGCTATGGCTACACCTTC